This entry lists 11 T cell receptor beta chains sequenced from one sample in a study of cytomegalovirus exposure and HLA in healthy donors. With 60 Vbeta and 13 Jbeta primers, the PCR was carried out. The repertoire was sequenced with immunoSEQ multiplex PCR; TCRdb's copy has only in-frame clones and lacks some. The table has around 120,000 clones, nearly 80% seen once. The sequencing sample was made of PBMCs. These receptor sequences come from a woman in her thirties in good health and CMV-seropositive.

The rearrangement links TRBV25-1 to TRBJ2-5; the D gene is possibly TRBD2 (7 bases). The germline V gene encodes CDR1 MGHDK and CDR2 SYGVNS. Trimming left V 6 bases short and J 7 bases short, with 15 bases between. The CDR3 extends over 13 amino acids. The CDR3 is CASRGAGRVTQYF. The CDR3, as DNA: TGTGCCAGCAGGGGGGCAGGGAGGGTGACCCAGTACTTC.

V gene TRBV4-1 combines with J gene TRBJ2-2; D is ambiguous. Deletions cut 0 bases from V and 7 bases from J, with 6 bases between. Germline V gene sequence: CDR1 MGHRA, CDR2 YSYEKL. The CDR3 runs to 13 residues. The CDR3 reads CASSQDRYGELFF. The CDR3 DNA follows: TGCGCCAGCAGCCAAGATCGGTACGGGGAGCTGTTTTTT.

The genes are TRBV4-1 and TRBJ2-3; no reliable D call. The V gene lost 0 bases and the J gene lost 2 bases, with 12 bases spanning the gap. The CDR3 is 16 amino acids. The germline CDR1 and CDR2 sequences are MGHRA and YSYEKL. CDR3 DNA sequence: TGCGCCAGCAGCCAAGACGAGGCACAATACACAGATACGCAGTATTTT. Protein: CASSQDEAQYTDTQYF.

V is TRBV5-1 and J is TRBJ1-2; 10 bases are shared with TRBD1. Germline values: CDR1 SGHRS, CDR2 YFSETQ. The CDR3 is 14 residues long. V dropped 3 bases and J dropped 6; count of bases not matched to a gene: 5. DNA of the CDR3: TGCGCCAGCAGCTGGGACAGGGGAGCGAATGGCTACACCTTC. It specifies CASSWDRGANGYTF.

The chain joins TRBV4-2 to TRBJ2-5; 9 bases fit TRBD1. The CDR3 runs to 14 residues. V lost 6 bases, J lost 3 bases, and 5 bases stayed unmatched. Germline V gene data show CDR1 as LGHNA and CDR2 as YNFKEQ. In DNA form, the CDR3 reads TGTGCCAGCAGAAATACAGGGGGCGAAGAGACCCAGTACTTC. Amino acid sequence: CASRNTGGEETQYF.

The chain couples TRBV2 to TRBJ2-6; 12 positions agree with TRBD1. This CDR3 region has 18 residues. Germline trimming cut 5 bases from V and 0 bases from J; bases unmatched to any gene: 5. Germline V lookup: CDR1 SNHLY, CDR2 FYNNEI. CDR3 nucleotide sequence: TGTGCCAGCAGTCGGGACAGGGGGCTAAGCTCTGGGGCCAACGTCCTGACTTTC. It specifies CASSRDRGLSSGANVLTF.

The V call is TRBV13, the J call TRBJ2-5, with 13 bases that match TRBD2. The V gene's germline CDR1 is PRHDT and CDR2 FYEKMQ (reference sequence). The CDR3 spans 16 residues. J gave up 1 base and V 4 bases, and 3 bases lay outside the gene matches. The CDR3 is CASSSGLAGVQETQYF. The CDR3 DNA reads as TGTGCCAGCAGCTCCGGACTAGCGGGGGTCCAAGAGACCCAGTACTTC. Full variable domain (remainder filled in from reference TRBV13 and TRBJ2-5): AAGVIQSPRHLIKEKRETATLKCYPIPRHDTVYWYQQGPGQDPQFLISFYEKMQSDKGSIPDRFSAQQFSDYHSELNMSSLELGDSALYFCASSSGLAGVQETQYFGPGTRLLVL.

This sequence joins TRBV18 and TRBJ2-3, with D tentatively TRBD1 (6 bases). Trimming shortened V by 3 bases and J by 6 bases, and 13 bases separated the two germline ends. The germline gives CDR1 KGHSH, CDR2 LQKENI. CDR3 length: 14 residues. The DNA for the CDR3 is TGTGCCAGCTCACCGACAGGTGCACGGGATACGCAGTATTTT. The encoded protein is CASSPTGARDTQYF.

The chain combines TRBV5-1 with TRBJ2-5, with D perhaps matching TRBD2 (7 bases). Gene TRBJ2-7 matches the end of the DNA better, so the J call may be wrong. Germline loops: CDR1 SGHRS, CDR2 YFSETQ. The CDR3 covers 16 residues. This CDR3 is CASSPVTGGAGYEQYF. In nucleotides, the CDR3 is TGCGCCAGCAGCCCGGTCACGGGGGGCGCTGGATACGAGCAGTACTTC.

CDR3: CASSIRPGDTQYF. The CDR3 DNA reads as TGTGCCAGCAGTATCCGCCCCGGGGATACGCAGTATTTT. The chain has TRBV28 and TRBJ2-3; D call uncertain. This CDR3 comprises 13 residues. Germline CDR1 reads MDHEN; CDR2 reads SYDVKM. V was clipped by 5 bases and J by 6 bases, with 12 bases between them.

The chain employs TRBV19 and TRBJ1-4; 7 positions agree with TRBD1. The trim removed 4 bases at V and 0 bases at J, leaving 5 bases unmatched. Germline values: CDR1 LNHDA, CDR2 SQIVND (reference sequence). This CDR3 comprises 16 residues. In nucleotides, the CDR3 is TGTGCCAGTAGTACGCCAAGGGGGCCAACTAATGAAAAACTGTTTTTT. It encodes CASSTPRGPTNEKLFF.